The 32 T cell receptor beta chains given below trace back to one sample, sequenced in a study of somatic mutations in cytotoxic T cells in rheumatoid arthritis. Produced via immunoSEQ multiplex PCR; TCRdb's table is partial and in-frame only. This table has 3,600 or so clones, approximately 80% appearing once. Sequenced sample: CD8+ T cells sorted from blood. Receptor source: a man in his forties with rheumatoid arthritis.

This rearrangement joins TRBV7-6 to TRBJ2-7; weak D call: TRBD1 (5 bases). Trimming stripped 5 bases from V and 4 bases from J, with 15 bases between. CDR3 length equals 14 residues. CDR1 and CDR2 (germline): SGHVS, FNYEAQ. DNA for the CDR3: TGTGCCAGCAGCGGAATCGGCAGGGTATACGAGCAGTACTTC. Its translation: CASSGIGRVYEQYF.

The CDR3 loop reads CASSPIARAGTEAFF. The CDR3 nucleotides are TGCGCCAGCAGTCCGATTGCTCGGGCGGGGACTGAAGCTTTCTTT. V gene TRBV4-1 combines with J gene TRBJ1-1; D unresolved. Germline CDR1 is MGHRA and CDR2 is YSYEKL. V was clipped by 6 bases and J by 5 bases, with 19 bases between them. This CDR3 has 15 amino acids.

The chain combines TRBV29-1 with TRBJ2-7; 8 bases match TRBD2. V dropped 5 bases and J dropped 0; count of bases not matched to a gene: 3. Germline CDR1 reads SQVTM; CDR2 reads ANQGSEA. The CDR3 covers 13 residues. CDR3 loop: CSVTSGLSYEQYF. The CDR3, as DNA: TGCAGCGTTACTAGCGGCCTCTCCTACGAGCAGTACTTC.

The gene calls are TRBV27 and TRBJ2-1; 9 bases align to TRBD2. Germline assignment: CDR1 MNHEY and CDR2 SMNVEV (reference sequence). V lost 5 bases, J lost 5 bases, and 4 bases stayed unmatched. This CDR3 is built from 14 residues. This chain's CDR3 is CASSAGGAHNEQFF. The CDR3 DNA reads TGTGCCAGCAGTGCGGGGGGGGCCCACAATGAGCAGTTCTTC.

This chain joins TRBV29-1 and TRBJ2-3; tentatively, D is TRBD1 (6 bases). The germline V and J ends were trimmed by 1 base and 0 bases, with 14 bases remaining between them. Germline V gives CDR1 SQVTM, CDR2 ANQGSEA. The CDR3 runs to 16 residues. This chain's CDR3 is CSVEVWDKTSTDTQYF. In DNA form, the CDR3 reads TGCAGCGTTGAAGTATGGGACAAAACTAGCACAGATACGCAGTATTTT.

CDR3 loop: CASSLEASGATDTQYF. The CDR3 nucleotides read TGTGCCAGCAGCTTAGAGGCTAGCGGGGCCACAGATACGCAGTATTTT. This chain connects TRBV7-6 to TRBJ2-3; 9 bases are a match to TRBD2. Germline CDR1 reads SGHVS; CDR2 reads FNYEAQ. This CDR3 has 16 amino acids. Trimming removed 1 base from V and 2 bases from J; junction bases left unmatched: 4. The full variable domain, in which reference TRBV7-6 and TRBJ2-3 provide the parts outside the CDR3, is GAGVSQSPRYKVTKRGQDVALRCDPISGHVSLYWYRQALGQGPEFLTYFNYEAQQDKSGLPNDRFSAERPEGSISTLTIQRTEQRDSAMYRCASSLEASGATDTQYFGPGTRLTVL.

The sample holds one count of this clone. The CDR3 here is CASTSYPGQAQETQYF. CDR3 coding DNA: TGTGCCAGCACTTCATATCCCGGACAGGCCCAAGAGACCCAGTACTTC. The rearrangement links TRBV27 to TRBJ2-5, with 7 bases fitting TRBD1. The V segment lost 7 bases and the J segment 1 base; nucleotides outside the gene matches: 12. Germline V gene data show CDR1 as MNHEY and CDR2 as SMNVEV (reference sequence). This CDR3 region has 16 residues.

V usage is TRBV6-1 and J usage is TRBJ1-5, with D hard to call. This CDR3 has 14 residues. The V gene lost 1 base and the J gene lost 1 base, with 5 bases spanning the gap. Germline values: CDR1 MNHNS, CDR2 SASEGT. CDR3 DNA sequence: TGTGCCAGCAGTGAAGGGCAGAGCAATCAGCCCCAGCATTTT. It translates to CASSEGQSNQPQHF.

This clone was seen a single time. This chain connects TRBV5-1 to TRBJ1-1; the D gene is possibly TRBD1 (6 bases). CDR3 length: 15 amino acids. Germline CDR1 is SGHRS and CDR2 is YFSETQ. V was pared by 4 bases and J by 0 bases, with 13 bases between. CDR3 region: CASSGGQLLNTEAFF. For the CDR3, the DNA is TGCGCCAGCAGCGGCGGACAGCTTTTGAACACTGAAGCTTTCTTT.

V and J are TRBV6-1 and TRBJ2-5, with TRBD2 matching 12 bases. With V trimmed by 2 bases and J by 4 bases, 2 bases remained unmatched. Per germline, CDR1 MNHNS and CDR2 SASEGT. The CDR3 is 15 residues long. CDR3 DNA sequence: TGTGCCAGCAGTGAACTAGCGGGAGGGCCAGAGACCCAGTACTTC. Its protein is CASSELAGGPETQYF.

V gene TRBV27 combines with J gene TRBJ2-7; the match to TRBD2 covers 9 bases. The germline V gene encodes CDR1 MNHEY and CDR2 SMNVEV (reference sequence). Losses at the gene ends were 5 bases for V and 2 bases for J; bases not matched to a gene: 7. The CDR3 is 15 amino acids. CDR3 protein: CASSTKAGGAYEQYF. The DNA of the CDR3 is TGTGCCAGCAGTACCAAAGCGGGAGGCGCCTACGAGCAGTACTTC.

This chain joins TRBV7-8 and TRBJ1-1; a possible D gene is TRBD1 (6 bases). The CDR3 loop spans 15 amino acids. Germline CDR1 SGHVS, CDR2 FQNEAQ. V gave up 2 bases and J gave up 4 bases, with 14 bases separating them. CDR3 protein: CASSLITGLITEAFF. The CDR3 DNA reads TGTGCCAGCAGCTTAATAACAGGGCTGATCACTGAAGCTTTCTTT.

The count of this clone is one. This chain joins TRBV6-4 and TRBJ2-2; 8 bases fit TRBD1. Germline V gene lookup returns CDR1 MRHNA and CDR2 SNTAGT. The CDR3 loop spans 15 amino acids. Germline trimming cut 2 bases from V and 4 bases from J; bases unmatched to any gene: 3. The CDR3 coding sequence is TGTGCCAGCAGTGACACGACAGGGGCCACCGGGGAGCTGTTTTTT. This gives the protein CASSDTTGATGELFF.

This chain joins TRBV27 and TRBJ2-3; D not resolved. The ends were cut back, 3 bases at V and 0 bases at J, with 7 bases in the middle. CDR1 and CDR2 from the germline V gene are MNHEY and SMNVEV (reference sequence). The CDR3 has 14 amino acids. The CDR3 region has the DNA TGTGCCAGCAGTTTCCAGTCCAGCACAGATACGCAGTATTTT. This gives the protein CASSFQSSTDTQYF.

The genes are TRBV4-1 and TRBJ2-1, with D perhaps TRBD1 (5 bases). Germline-derived CDR1 and CDR2 are MGHRA and YSYEKL. V dropped 1 base and J dropped 6 bases, with 10 bases sitting between them. The CDR3 totals 14 residues. CDR3 residues: CASSQVKGRNEQFF. The DNA of the CDR3 is TGCGCCAGCAGCCAAGTTAAGGGGCGCAATGAGCAGTTCTTC.

The chain combines TRBV18 with TRBJ2-7; 8 nucleotides agree with TRBD1. This CDR3 comprises 12 residues. Germline values: CDR1 KGHSH, CDR2 LQKENI. DNA of the CDR3: TGTGCGTCGACAGGGGCGACCTACGAGCAGTACTTC. Protein sequence: CASTGATYEQYF.

Within the sample, this clone is large. DNA for the CDR3: TGTGCCAGCAGCCAACAACAGGGGCTGGGCACTGAAGCTTTCTTT. Its protein is CASSQQQGLGTEAFF. The chain has TRBV7-9 and TRBJ1-1; the match to TRBD1 covers 7 bases. From germline, CDR1 is SEHNR and CDR2 FQNEAQ (reference sequence). The CDR3 spans 15 residues. V shed 5 bases, J shed 4 bases, and the junction held 10 bases outside the gene matches.

The chain joins TRBV6-6 to TRBJ2-1; 9 bases fit TRBD2. This CDR3 has 15 residues. The germline V gene encodes CDR1 MNHNY and CDR2 SVGAGI (reference sequence). With 5 bases clipped from V and 9 bases from J, the junction kept 11 bases outside the gene matches. CDR3 protein: CASSVRLAGDIEQFF. The CDR3 DNA follows: TGTGCCAGCAGTGTGAGGTTAGCGGGAGACATTGAGCAGTTCTTC.

This clone was seen only a few times. This likely stems from a read error, as it lies one base from a far larger clone. The CDR3 DNA follows: TGCGCCAGCAGCCAATCTGCTAGCGGGAGCTACGAGCAGTACTTC. This gives the protein CASSQSASGSYEQYF. The chain couples TRBV4-3 to TRBJ2-7, with 10 nucleotides matching TRBD2. V was clipped by 2 bases and J by 3 bases; unmatched bases: 4. The length of the CDR3 is 15 residues. Germline V gene sequence: CDR1 LGHNA, CDR2 YSLEER.

The CDR3, as DNA: TGTGCCAGCAGCCCACCTAGCGGAGACGCGAACACCGGGGAGCTGTTTTTT. Protein sequence: CASSPPSGDANTGELFF. The rearrangement joins TRBV7-9 to TRBJ2-2, with TRBD2 identical over 7 bases. Per the germline V gene, CDR1 is SEHNR and CDR2 is FQNEAQ (reference sequence). The V gene end was trimmed by 5 bases and the J gene end by 0 bases; junction bases not matched to a gene: 9. The CDR3 extends over 17 amino acids.

In its sample, this clone was seen a few times. Different DNA sequences within this sample yield the same CDR3. J is TRBJ2-1 and V is TRBV7-9, with TRBD2 as a possible D gene (5 bases). CDR3 size: 14 residues. The V end was cut by 6 bases, the J end by 6 bases, with 15 bases between. CDR1 is SEHNR and CDR2 is FQNEAQ in the germline V gene (reference sequence). The CDR3 loop reads CASRLVSGLNEQFF. The CDR3 DNA reads as TGTGCCAGCAGGCTGGTCAGCGGACTCAATGAGCAGTTCTTC.

The chain couples TRBV6-5 to TRBJ1-5; tentatively, D is TRBD1 (5 bases). The germline V and J ends were trimmed by 9 bases and 0 bases, with 15 bases remaining between them. CDR1 is MNHEY, CDR2 SVGAGI, per germline. This CDR3 comprises 15 residues. CDR3 in amino acids: CARANRFSSNQPQHF. In nucleotides, the CDR3 is TGTGCCAGGGCAAACAGGTTTTCTAGCAATCAGCCCCAGCATTTT.

As regards this clone: Sequence at one end of the junction differs from germline and may be a read error. For the CDR3, the DNA is TGTACCAGCAGTCCCGATAGCGGGACAGGGTATGGAAACACCATATATTTT. Translating gives CTSSPDSGTGYGNTIYF. This rearrangement joins TRBV27 to TRBJ1-3; 9 nucleotides match TRBD1. This CDR3 has 17 amino acids. CDR1 and CDR2 (germline): MNHEY, SMNVEV (reference sequence).

The chain is built from TRBV6-6 and TRBJ2-2, with 7 positions matching TRBD2. V was clipped by 5 bases and J by 2 bases; unmatched bases: 5. CDR3 size: 15 residues. Per the germline V gene, CDR1 is MNHNY and CDR2 is SVGAGI (reference sequence). In DNA form, the CDR3 reads TGTGCCAGCAGTCCCCGGGACTATAACACCGGGGAGCTGTTTTTT. Translating it yields CASSPRDYNTGELFF.

The rearrangement joins TRBV11-1 to TRBJ1-1; 7 bases align to TRBD1. CDR3 length equals 13 residues. V shed 5 bases, J shed 8 bases, and the junction held 8 bases outside the gene matches. Germline V CDR1 and CDR2: SGHAT, FQDESV (reference sequence). CDR3 nucleotide sequence: TGTGCCAGCAGCCAAGACAGGGTAGAGGAAGCTTTCTTT. It encodes CASSQDRVEEAFF.

The rearrangement joins TRBV13 to TRBJ2-7; unclear D gene. The V gene's germline CDR1 is PRHDT and CDR2 FYEKMQ (reference sequence). The CDR3 is made up of 14 amino acids. Trimming took off 1 base at V and 5 bases at J, with 12 bases between the two ends. The CDR3 DNA sequence: TGTGCCAGCAGCTTAGCGCGTCGGGTTGACGAGCAGTACTTC. Translating gives CASSLARRVDEQYF.

The sample holds a few counts of this clone. The V gene is TRBV6-1, the J gene TRBJ1-2; D might be TRBD1 (6 bases). The length of the CDR3 is 17 residues. The V and J ends lost 0 bases and 4 bases respectively, with 18 bases between them. Germline V gene sequence: CDR1 MNHNS, CDR2 SASEGT. The CDR3 DNA reads as TGTGCCAGCAGTGAAGCTTCTGGAGACAGGAGCACCTATGGCTACACCTTC. Amino acid sequence: CASSEASGDRSTYGYTF.

The chain joins TRBV5-4 to TRBJ1-5, with D unresolved. CDR3 length equals 14 residues. V was shortened by 4 bases and J by 4 bases, with 12 bases between the two germline ends. The germline gives CDR1 SGHNT, CDR2 YYREEE (reference sequence). Here the CDR3 DNA reads TGTGCCAGCAGCCAAGATTGGGAGAATCAGCCCCAGCATTTT. Its translation: CASSQDWENQPQHF.

The V and J genes are TRBV7-9 and TRBJ2-5; possibly TRBD1 for D (6 bases). Trimming shortened V by 6 bases and J by 5 bases, and 13 bases separated the two germline ends. The germline V gene has CDR1 SEHNR and CDR2 FQNEAQ (reference sequence). The CDR3 runs 13 residues. CDR3 in amino acids: CASRYRVDETQYF. The CDR3 nucleotides are TGTGCCAGCAGGTACAGGGTAGACGAGACCCAGTACTTC.

The V gene is TRBV12-5, the J gene TRBJ1-1; D is perhaps TRBD1 (5 bases). This CDR3 has 15 amino acids. V lost 2 bases and J lost 7, with 17 bases in between. Germline V gene sequence: CDR1 LGHNT, CDR2 FRNRAP. CDR3 nucleotide sequence: TGTGCTAGTGGTTTGTCCTATTCAGGGCCTAATGAAGCTTTCTTT. This codes for CASGLSYSGPNEAFF.

This chain links TRBV27 with TRBJ2-1; perhaps TRBD2 as D (5 bases). V was trimmed by 6 bases and J by 5 bases, leaving 14 bases between them. The CDR3 sequence is 14 residues long. CDR1 is MNHEY, CDR2 SMNVEV, per germline (reference sequence). The CDR3 bases are TGTGCCAGCAGACTAGGTTGGCCCGACAATGAGCAGTTCTTC. This translates into CASRLGWPDNEQFF.

The chain recombines TRBV27 with TRBJ2-3; maybe TRBD2 (6 bases). Per germline, CDR1 MNHEY and CDR2 SMNVEV (reference sequence). V dropped 2 bases and J dropped 3 bases, with 12 bases sitting between them. The CDR3 is 15 residues long. The CDR3: CASSLGGRGTDTQYF. The CDR3 DNA reads as TGTGCCAGCAGTTTAGGAGGGAGAGGTACAGATACGCAGTATTTT.